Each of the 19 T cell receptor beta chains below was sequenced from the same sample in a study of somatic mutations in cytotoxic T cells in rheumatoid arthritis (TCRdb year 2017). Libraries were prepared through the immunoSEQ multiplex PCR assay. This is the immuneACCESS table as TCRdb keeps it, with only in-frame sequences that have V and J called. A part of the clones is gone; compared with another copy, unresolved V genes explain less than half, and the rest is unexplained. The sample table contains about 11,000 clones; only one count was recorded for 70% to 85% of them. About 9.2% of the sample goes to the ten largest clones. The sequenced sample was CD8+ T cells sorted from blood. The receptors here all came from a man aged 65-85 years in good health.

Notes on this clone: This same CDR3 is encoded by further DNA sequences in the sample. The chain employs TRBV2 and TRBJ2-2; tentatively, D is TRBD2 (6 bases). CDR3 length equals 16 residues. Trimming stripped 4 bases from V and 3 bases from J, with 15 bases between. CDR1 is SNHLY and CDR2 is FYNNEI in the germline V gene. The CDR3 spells CASSGLTGEYTGELFF. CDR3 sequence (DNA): TGTGCCAGCAGTGGTTTGACGGGAGAGTACACCGGGGAGCTGTTTTTT.

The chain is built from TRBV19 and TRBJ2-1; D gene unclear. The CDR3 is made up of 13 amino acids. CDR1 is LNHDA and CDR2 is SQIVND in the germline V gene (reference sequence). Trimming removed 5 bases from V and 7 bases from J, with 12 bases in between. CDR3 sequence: CASSVRSTNEQFF. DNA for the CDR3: TGTGCCAGTAGTGTAAGGTCAACTAATGAGCAGTTCTTC. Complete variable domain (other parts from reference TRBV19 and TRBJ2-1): DGGITQSPKYLFRKEGQNVTLSCEQNLNHDAMYWYRQDPGQGLRLIYYSQIVNDFQKGDIAEGYSVSREKKESFPLTVTSAQKNPTAFYLCASSVRSTNEQFFGPGTRLTVL.

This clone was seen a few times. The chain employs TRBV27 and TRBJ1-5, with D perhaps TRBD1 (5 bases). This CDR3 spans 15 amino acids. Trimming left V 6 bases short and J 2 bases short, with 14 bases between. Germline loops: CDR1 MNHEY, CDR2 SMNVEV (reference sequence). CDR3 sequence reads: CASREEGTRNQPQHF. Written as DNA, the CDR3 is TGTGCCAGCAGGGAGGAGGGGACGCGCAATCAGCCCCAGCATTTT.

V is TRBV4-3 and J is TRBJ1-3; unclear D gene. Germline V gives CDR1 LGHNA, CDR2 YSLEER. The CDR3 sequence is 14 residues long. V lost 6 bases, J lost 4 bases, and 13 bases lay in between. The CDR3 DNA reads TGCGCCAGCAGGCCCAATGAGGCGGGAAACACCATATATTTT. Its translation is CASRPNEAGNTIYF.

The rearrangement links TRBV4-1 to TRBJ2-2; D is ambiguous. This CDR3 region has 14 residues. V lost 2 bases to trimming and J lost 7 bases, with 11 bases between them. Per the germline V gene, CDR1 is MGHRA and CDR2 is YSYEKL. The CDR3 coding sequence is TGCGCCAGCAGCCAACTAAGTCGAGGCGGGGAGCTGTTTTTT. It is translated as CASSQLSRGGELFF.

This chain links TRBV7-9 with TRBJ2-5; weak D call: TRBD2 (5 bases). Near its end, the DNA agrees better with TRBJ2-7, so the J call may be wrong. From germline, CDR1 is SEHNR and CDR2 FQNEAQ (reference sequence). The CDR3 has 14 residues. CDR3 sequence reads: CASSLRDYPYEQYF. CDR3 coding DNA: TGTGCCAGCAGCTTAAGAGACTATCCTTACGAGCAGTACTTC.

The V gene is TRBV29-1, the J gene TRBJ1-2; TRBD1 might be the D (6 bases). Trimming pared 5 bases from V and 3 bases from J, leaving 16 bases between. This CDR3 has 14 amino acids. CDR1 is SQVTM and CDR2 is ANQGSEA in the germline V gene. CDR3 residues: CSVWGRGGHYGYTF. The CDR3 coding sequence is TGCAGCGTTTGGGGCCGGGGGGGGCACTATGGCTACACCTTC.

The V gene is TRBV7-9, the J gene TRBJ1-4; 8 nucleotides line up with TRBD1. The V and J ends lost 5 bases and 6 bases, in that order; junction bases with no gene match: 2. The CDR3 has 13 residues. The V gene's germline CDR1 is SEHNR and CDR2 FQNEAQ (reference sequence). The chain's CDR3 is CASSQTGDEKLFF. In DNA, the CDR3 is TGTGCCAGCAGCCAGACAGGGGATGAAAAACTGTTTTTT. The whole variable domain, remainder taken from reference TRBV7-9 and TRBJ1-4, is DTGVSQNPRHKITKRGQNVTFRCDPISEHNRLYWYRQTLGQGPEFLTYFQNEAQLEKSRLLSDRFSAERPKGSFSTLEIQRTEQGDSAMYLCASSQTGDEKLFFGSGTQLSVL.

The CDR3 reads CASSYGVVTGVDEQFF. The CDR3, as DNA: TGTGCCAGCAGTTACGGGGTGGTAACGGGAGTCGATGAGCAGTTCTTC. This chain joins TRBV6-5 and TRBJ2-1; weak D call: TRBD2 (6 bases). This CDR3 has 16 residues. CDR1 and CDR2 from the germline V gene are MNHEY and SVGAGI. Between the trimmed V and J ends, which lost 2 bases and 8 bases, there was a span of 19 bases.

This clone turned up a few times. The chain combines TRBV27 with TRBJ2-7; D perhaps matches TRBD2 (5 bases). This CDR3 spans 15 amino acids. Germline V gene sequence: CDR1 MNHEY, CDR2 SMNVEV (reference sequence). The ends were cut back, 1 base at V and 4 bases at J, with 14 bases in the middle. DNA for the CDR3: TGTGCCAGCAGTTTATTTGGCGGGCCCTTTTACGAGCAGTACTTC. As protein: CASSLFGGPFYEQYF.

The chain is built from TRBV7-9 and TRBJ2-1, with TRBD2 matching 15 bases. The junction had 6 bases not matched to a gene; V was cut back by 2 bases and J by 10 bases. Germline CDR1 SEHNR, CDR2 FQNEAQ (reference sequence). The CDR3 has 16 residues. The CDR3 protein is CASSLLKGLAGGEQFF. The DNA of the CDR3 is TGTGCCAGCAGCTTACTCAAGGGACTAGCGGGGGGCGAGCAGTTCTTC.

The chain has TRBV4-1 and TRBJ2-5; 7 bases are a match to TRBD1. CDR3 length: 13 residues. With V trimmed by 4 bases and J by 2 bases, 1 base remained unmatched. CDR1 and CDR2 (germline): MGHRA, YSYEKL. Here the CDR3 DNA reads TGCGCCAGCAGCCGGGGACAGCAAGAGACCCAGTACTTC. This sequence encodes CASSRGQQETQYF.

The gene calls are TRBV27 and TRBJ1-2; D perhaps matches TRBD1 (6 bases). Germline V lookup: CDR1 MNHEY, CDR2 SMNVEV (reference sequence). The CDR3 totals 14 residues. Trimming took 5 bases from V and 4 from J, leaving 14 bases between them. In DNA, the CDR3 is TGTGCCAGCAGTCCAAGGGGGGTGGGCTATGGCTACACCTTC. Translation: CASSPRGVGYGYTF.

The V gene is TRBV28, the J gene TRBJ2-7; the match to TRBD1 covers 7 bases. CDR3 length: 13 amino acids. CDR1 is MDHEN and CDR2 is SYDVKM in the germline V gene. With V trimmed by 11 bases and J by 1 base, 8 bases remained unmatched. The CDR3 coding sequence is TGTGCCGTCAAGGGACAGCCGTCCTACGAGCAGTACTTC. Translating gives CAVKGQPSYEQYF. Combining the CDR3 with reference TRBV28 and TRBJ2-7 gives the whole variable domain DVKVTQSSRYLVKRTGEKVFLECVQDMDHENMFWYRQDPGLGLRLIYFSYDVKMKEKGDIPEGYSVSREKKERFSLILESASTNQTSMYLCAVKGQPSYEQYFGPGTRLTVT.

The CDR3 spells CSVEIAGEGGELFF. Written as DNA, the CDR3 is TGCAGCGTCGAGATAGCGGGAGAAGGTGGGGAGCTGTTTTTT. The chain is built from TRBV29-1 and TRBJ2-2; TRBD2 agrees at 9 bases. This CDR3 contains 14 residues. J gave up 8 bases and V 6 bases, and 10 bases lay outside the gene matches. The germline V gene encodes CDR1 SQVTM and CDR2 ANQGSEA.

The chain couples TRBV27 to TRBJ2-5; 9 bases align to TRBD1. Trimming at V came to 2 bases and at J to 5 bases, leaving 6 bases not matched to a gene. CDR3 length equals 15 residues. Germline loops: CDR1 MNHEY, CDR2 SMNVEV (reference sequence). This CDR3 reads CASSLRTGEVETQYF. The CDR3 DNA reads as TGTGCCAGCAGTTTACGGACAGGGGAAGTCGAGACCCAGTACTTC.

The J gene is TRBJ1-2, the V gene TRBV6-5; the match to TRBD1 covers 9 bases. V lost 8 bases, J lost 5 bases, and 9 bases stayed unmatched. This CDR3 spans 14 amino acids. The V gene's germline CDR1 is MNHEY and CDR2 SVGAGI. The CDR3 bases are TGTGCCAGCGGGTTTGGCGGGACAGGGTATGGCTACACCTTC. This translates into CASGFGGTGYGYTF.

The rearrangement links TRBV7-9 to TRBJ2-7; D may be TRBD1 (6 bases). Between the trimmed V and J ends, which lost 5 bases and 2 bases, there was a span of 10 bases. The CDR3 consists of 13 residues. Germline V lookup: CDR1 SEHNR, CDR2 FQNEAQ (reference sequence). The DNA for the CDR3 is TGTGCCAGCAGCGGCACAGGGACCTACGAGCAGTACTTC. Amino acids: CASSGTGTYEQYF.

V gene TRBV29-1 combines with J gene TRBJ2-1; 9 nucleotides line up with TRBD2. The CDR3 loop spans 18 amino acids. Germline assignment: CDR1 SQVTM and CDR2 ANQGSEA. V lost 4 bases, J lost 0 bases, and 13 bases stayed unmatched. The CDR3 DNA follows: TGCAGCGTTGGGGGACTAGCAGATCCCAACAGCTCCTACAATGAGCAGTTCTTC. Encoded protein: CSVGGLADPNSSYNEQFF.